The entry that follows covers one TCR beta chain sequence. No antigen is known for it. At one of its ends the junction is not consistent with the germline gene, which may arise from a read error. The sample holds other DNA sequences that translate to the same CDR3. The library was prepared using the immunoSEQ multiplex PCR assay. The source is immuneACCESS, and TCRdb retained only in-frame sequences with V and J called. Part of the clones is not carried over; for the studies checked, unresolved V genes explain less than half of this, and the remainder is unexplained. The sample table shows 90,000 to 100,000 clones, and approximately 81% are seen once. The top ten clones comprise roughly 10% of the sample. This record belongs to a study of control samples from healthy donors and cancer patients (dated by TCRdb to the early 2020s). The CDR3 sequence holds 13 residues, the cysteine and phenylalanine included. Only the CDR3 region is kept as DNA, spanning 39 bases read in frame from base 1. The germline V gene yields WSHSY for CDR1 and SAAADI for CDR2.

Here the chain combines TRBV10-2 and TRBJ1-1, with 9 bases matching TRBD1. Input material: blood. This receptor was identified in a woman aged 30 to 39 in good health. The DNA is TGCGCCAGCAGAAGGGACAGGGACACTGAGGCTTTCTTT. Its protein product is CASRRDRDTEAFF.